This TCR beta chain was identified during a study of T cell responses to AZD1222 COVID-19 vaccine. Notes on this clone: Its antigen is undetermined.

The data were produced by immunoSEQ multiplex PCR, yet TCRdb's version contains in-frame clones alone and is incomplete. The table has about 190,000 clones, 85% to 95% seen once. This CDR3 is 14 amino acids long. Germline V gene sequence: CDR1 SGHTA, CDR2 FQGTGA. V lost 4 bases to trimming and J lost 4 bases; unmatched junction nucleotides: 5. Study observations and caveats: Two doses of AZD1222 preceded a rise in Spike-specific TCR breadth and depth. In a largely white British group with more females than males, clonal diversity was possibly underestimated. Seropositive AZD1222 recipients at baseline numbered only 6 or 7. The reported proportion of spike-specific TCRs targeting unmutated variant regions was nearly half.

The chain carries TRBV7-3 and TRBJ2-5, with 8 bases identical to TRBD2. The TCR was taken from an adult in good health. The sequenced sample was peripheral blood, obtained on day 0 of AZD1222 vaccination. The CDR3 here is CASSSGTRVETQYF. The DNA of the CDR3 is TGTGCCAGCAGCTCCGGGACTAGAGTAGAGACCCAGTACTTC.